The source of this T cell receptor (beta chain) is a study of cytomegalovirus exposure and HLA in healthy donors. Both 60 Vbeta primers and 13 Jbeta primers went into the PCR. TCRdb's table, derived via immunoSEQ multiplex PCR, lists solely in-frame clones and lacks some. The data hold more than 80,000 clones, with approximately 82% observed a single time. CDR3 length equals 17 residues. Germline V gene data show CDR1 as SGHAT and CDR2 as FQNNGV. Trimming removed 2 bases at V and 4 bases at J, with 19 bases between. In regard to this clone: The antigen is undetermined.

Donors sampled were nominally healthy, though unrecorded immune exposures were likely. Study-level findings and limits: TRBV6-2, TRBV6-3 and other indistinguishable V segments were excluded.

The chain uses TRBV11-2 and TRBJ2-3; D possibly corresponds to TRBD1 (6 bases). The sequenced material came from PBMCs. This TCR was sampled from a female donor in good health and CMV-seropositive. CDR3 in DNA: TGTGCCAGCAGCTTATATGCAGGGCAAGAGGGGGCAGATACGCAGTATTTT. Amino acid sequence: CASSLYAGQEGADTQYF.